The sequence of this TCR beta chain was determined in a study of cytomegalovirus exposure and HLA in healthy donors. With respect to this clone: The antigen is undetermined.

The V and J ends lost 6 bases and 2 bases, in that order; junction bases with no gene match: 18. The germline gives CDR1 SGHVS, CDR2 FNYEAQ. This CDR3 is built from 19 residues. The PCR employed 60 Vbeta primers together with 13 Jbeta primers. Assay: immunoSEQ multiplex PCR; the TCRdb copy retains only in-frame clones and omits some. This table has 100,000 to 150,000 clones, just over 75% appearing once. Study-level results: Cytomegalovirus-associated status was assigned to approximately 160 TCR beta chains. Reports state that TCR beta sequences accurately predicted most subjects' HLA-A and HLA-B alleles. At a 0.05 false discovery rate, a later analysis found some 18,000 TCR beta sequences to be associated with HLA alleles. Researchers reported that a few CMV-associated chains were confirmed in vitro as CMV antigen-specific.

The sequence came from a woman aged 50 to 60 in good health and CMV-seronegative. Specimen: PBMCs. V and J are TRBV7-6 and TRBJ1-5; TRBD1 matches at 8 bases. CDR3 in DNA: TGTGCCAGCAGGCCCGAGCCGGGACAGGATCCCCTCGGCAATCAGCCCCAGCATTTT. Residues: CASRPEPGQDPLGNQPQHF.